These 30 T cell receptor beta chains came from one sample sequenced in a study of PD-1 blockade in classical Hodgkin lymphoma. Each patient's relapse followed autologous stem cell transplantation, and brentuximab vedotin exposure varied. Libraries were prepared by immunoSEQ multiplex PCR; TCRdb keeps only in-frame clonotypes and omits some of them. The table includes about 28,000 clones, over 65% detected once. This material consisted of peripheral blood mononuclear cells (PBMCs), taken before the second cycle of nivolumab. The receptor source for this set is a human donor with classical Hodgkin lymphoma.

This clone has just a few counts. The chain has TRBV10-3 and TRBJ2-5; possible D gene TRBD2, 6 bases. Trimming cost V 6 bases and J 2 bases, with 13 bases left between them. The CDR3 contains 14 residues. Germline CDR1 reads ENHRY; CDR2 reads SYGVKD. CDR3 sequence: CAIRAGRFQETQYF. For the CDR3, the DNA is TGTGCCATCAGGGCGGGACGCTTTCAAGAGACCCAGTACTTC.

The chain uses TRBV18 and TRBJ2-1, with D perhaps being TRBD1 or TRBD2 (5 bases each). The V gene lost 5 bases and the J gene lost 0 bases, with 20 bases spanning the gap. The CDR3 is made up of 18 amino acids. Germline V CDR1 and CDR2: KGHSH, LQKENI. The CDR3 bases are TGTGCCAGCTCATCGGGACCGGGAACAGGCAACTCCTACAATGAGCAGTTCTTC. This translates into CASSSGPGTGNSYNEQFF.

The chain employs TRBV18 and TRBJ1-1; weak D call: TRBD1 (5 bases). Looked up from germline, CDR1 is KGHSH and CDR2 is LQKENI. V was clipped by 5 bases and J by 2 bases, with 9 bases between them. The CDR3 is made up of 13 amino acids. The chain's CDR3 is CASSRGENTEAFF. CDR3 nucleotide sequence: TGTGCCAGCTCAAGGGGAGAAAACACTGAAGCTTTCTTT. Full variable domain (rest looked up from reference TRBV18 and TRBJ1-1): NAGVMQNPRHLVRRRGQEARLRCSPMKGHSHVYWYRQLPEEGLKFMVYLQKENIIDESGMPKERFSAEFPKEGPSILRIQQVVRGDSAAYFCASSRGENTEAFFGQGTRLTVV.

The genes are TRBV5-6 and TRBJ2-3; 7 bases line up with TRBD2. The CDR3 sequence is 13 residues long. Germline V lookup: CDR1 SGHDT, CDR2 YYEEEE. Trimming removed 7 bases from V and 1 base from J; junction bases left unmatched: 3. The CDR3 region is CASRLAGTDTQYF. Written as DNA, the CDR3 is TGTGCCAGCCGGCTAGCGGGCACAGATACGCAGTATTTT.

The CDR3 region is CATIRELGGELFF. The CDR3 DNA is TGTGCAACAATCCGGGAGCTTGGTGGGGAGCTGTTTTTT. The rearrangement joins TRBV28 to TRBJ2-2; possibly TRBD2 for D (6 bases). CDR1 and CDR2 from the germline V gene are MDHEN and SYDVKM. The CDR3 is 13 residues long. The variable domain in full, with the rest retrieved from reference TRBV28 and TRBJ2-2, is DVKVTQSSRYLVKRTGEKVFLECVQDMDHENMFWYRQDPGLGLRLIYFSYDVKMKEKGDIPEGYSVSREKKERFSLILESASTNQTSMYLCATIRELGGELFFGEGSRLTVL.

The chain combines TRBV28 with TRBJ2-1; D perhaps matches TRBD2 (6 bases). Trimming left V 1 base short and J 1 base short, with 11 bases between. This CDR3 spans 16 amino acids. CDR1 is MDHEN and CDR2 is SYDVKM in the germline V gene. The chain's CDR3 is CASSLFPGSSYNEQFF. Written as DNA, the CDR3 is TGTGCCAGCAGTTTATTTCCCGGGAGTTCCTACAATGAGCAGTTCTTC.

The V and J genes are TRBV5-4 and TRBJ2-2, with 7 bases fitting TRBD1. V shed 6 bases and J 1 base; nucleotides not matched to a gene: 9. The CDR3 totals 16 residues. CDR1 SGHNT and CDR2 YYREEE come from the germline V gene (reference sequence). The CDR3 region has the DNA TGTGCCAGCAACCGAGGGACAGATGGGAACACCGGGGAGCTGTTTTTT. Protein product: CASNRGTDGNTGELFF.

The V and J genes are TRBV4-3 and TRBJ2-6; D gene unclear. The V end lost 0 bases, the J end lost 0 bases, and 9 bases lay between the germline ends. Per the germline V gene, CDR1 is LGHNA and CDR2 is YSLEER. CDR3 length: 17 residues. CDR3 DNA sequence: TGCGCCAGCAGCCAAGAAATCCGCGGCTCTGGGGCCAACGTCCTGACTTTC. Residues: CASSQEIRGSGANVLTF.

The rearrangement joins TRBV11-2 to TRBJ2-1; TRBD2 aligns across 7 bases. This CDR3 is 13 amino acids long. Germline values: CDR1 SGHAT, CDR2 FQNNGV. The trim removed 5 bases at V and 5 bases at J, leaving 3 bases unmatched. The CDR3: CASSGGTNNEQFF. The CDR3 DNA reads TGTGCCAGCAGCGGCGGGACTAACAATGAGCAGTTCTTC.

J is TRBJ1-2 and V is TRBV30; a possible D gene is TRBD1 (6 bases). Trimming stripped 2 bases from V and 4 bases from J, with 14 bases between. CDR1 and CDR2 from the germline V gene are GTSNPN and SVGIG (reference sequence). This CDR3 is 14 amino acids long. The CDR3: CAWSPLTGLYGYTF. CDR3 nucleotide sequence: TGTGCCTGGAGTCCTCTGACAGGACTCTATGGCTACACCTTC.

The J gene is TRBJ1-3, the V gene TRBV7-2; D is undetermined. The CDR3 is 13 residues long. Trimming pared 4 bases from V and 7 bases from J, leaving 11 bases between. The germline V gene has CDR1 SGHTA and CDR2 FQGNSA. The CDR3 region has the DNA TGTGCCAGCAGCTCCGTGGTGGGGAACACCATATATTTT. It yields the protein CASSSVVGNTIYF.

The rearrangement joins TRBV7-8 to TRBJ1-5, with unresolved D. The CDR3 is made up of 20 amino acids. Per germline, CDR1 SGHVS and CDR2 FQNEAQ. Trimming shortened V by 1 base and J by 1 base, and 23 bases separated the two germline ends. The CDR3, as DNA: TGTGCCAGCAGCTTAGTACACCGGGGTAGCGCACGTTACAGCAATCAGCCCCAGCATTTT. It translates to CASSLVHRGSARYSNQPQHF.

This chain links TRBV19 with TRBJ2-1; 11 bases align to TRBD2. The CDR3 sequence is 15 residues long. CDR1 and CDR2 from the germline V gene are LNHDA and SQIVND (reference sequence). After removal of 4 bases from V and 9 bases from J, the junction contained 8 bases not matched to a gene. The CDR3, as DNA: TGTGCCAGTAGTAAAGGACTAGCGGGTGGGGGTGAGCAGTTCTTC. Protein sequence: CASSKGLAGGGEQFF.

This clone occurred once. The chain couples TRBV5-4 to TRBJ1-2, with D hard to call. CDR3 length: 13 amino acids. V was cut by 4 bases and J by 4 bases, with 11 bases left in between. Germline values: CDR1 SGHNT, CDR2 YYREEE (reference sequence). The CDR3 DNA is TGTGCCAGCAGCGCACGGGAACCCTATGGCTACACCTTC. Its translation is CASSAREPYGYTF.

In regard to this clone: The conserved phenylalanine or tryptophan is not found at the CDR3 terminus, so this likely reflects a read error. The V call is TRBV10-2, the J call TRBJ1-1, with TRBD1 as a possible D gene (6 bases). V gave up 7 bases and J gave up 3 bases, with 9 bases separating them. The CDR3 is 12 residues long. Germline-derived CDR1 and CDR2 are WSHSY and SAAADI. CDR3 sequence (DNA): TGCGCCAGCAAAGACAGGTACACTGAAGCTTTCCTT. This encodes CASKDRYTEAFL.

The V call is TRBV18, the J call TRBJ2-1, with D perhaps TRBD2 (7 bases). Germline V CDR1 and CDR2: KGHSH, LQKENI. CDR3 length: 16 amino acids. Trimming removed 0 bases from V and 4 bases from J, with 13 bases in between. The CDR3 region is CASSPPGGATYNEQFF. The CDR3 coding sequence is TGTGCCAGCTCACCACCGGGGGGGGCGACATACAATGAGCAGTTCTTC.

The J gene is TRBJ2-2, the V gene TRBV19; 12 bases are a match to TRBD2. Germline trimming cut 5 bases from V and 1 base from J; bases unmatched to any gene: 8. This CDR3 contains 18 residues. Germline V gives CDR1 LNHDA, CDR2 SQIVND (reference sequence). The CDR3 DNA is TGTGCCAGTAGTCCGGTGACTAGCGGGAGCCTGAACACCGGGGAGCTGTTTTTT. Amino acid sequence: CASSPVTSGSLNTGELFF.

V and J are TRBV19 and TRBJ1-4; D is undetermined. Germline V gene data show CDR1 as LNHDA and CDR2 as SQIVND (reference sequence). The CDR3 spans 14 residues. Trimming took off 3 bases at V and 8 bases at J, with 13 bases between the two ends. The CDR3 reads CASSIVSGEEKLFF. CDR3 nucleotide sequence: TGTGCCAGTAGTATTGTCTCGGGCGAAGAAAAACTGTTTTTT. Combining the CDR3 with reference TRBV19 and TRBJ1-4 gives the whole variable domain DGGITQSPKYLFRKEGQNVTLSCEQNLNHDAMYWYRQDPGQGLRLIYYSQIVNDFQKGDIAEGYSVSREKKESFPLTVTSAQKNPTAFYLCASSIVSGEEKLFFGSGTQLSVL.

A few counts support this clone. This sequence joins TRBV4-1 and TRBJ1-5, with D uncertain. The CDR3 extends over 13 amino acids. Germline assignment: CDR1 MGHRA and CDR2 YSYEKL. Trimming took off 3 bases at V and 8 bases at J, with 11 bases between the two ends. The CDR3 loop is CASSQRNQEPQHF. CDR3 nucleotides: TGCGCCAGCAGCCAGCGAAACCAAGAGCCCCAGCATTTT.

CDR3 amino acids: CASSQGGLGTDTQYF. The CDR3 bases are TGTGCCAGCAGCCAAGGGGGGCTGGGAACAGATACGCAGTATTTT. The gene calls are TRBV11-2 and TRBJ2-3; possibly TRBD1 or TRBD2 for D (6 bases each). Trimming cost V 5 bases and J 3 bases, with 15 bases left between them. The CDR3 is 15 amino acids. Germline assignment: CDR1 SGHAT and CDR2 FQNNGV.

The J gene is TRBJ1-5, the V gene TRBV27; D remains unclear. Germline values: CDR1 MNHEY, CDR2 SMNVEV (reference sequence). CDR3 length: 15 amino acids. Trimming stripped 10 bases from V and 0 bases from J, with 16 bases between. The CDR3 sequence is CANPWQETSNQPQHF. Written as DNA, the CDR3 is TGTGCCAACCCTTGGCAGGAAACTAGCAATCAGCCCCAGCATTTT.

This rearrangement joins TRBV7-2 to TRBJ2-7; the D is unclear. The CDR3 has 14 amino acids. CDR1 and CDR2 from the germline V gene are SGHTA and FQGNSA. Trimming shortened V by 2 bases and J by 6 bases, and 14 bases separated the two germline ends. The CDR3 loop reads CASSLIRIPGEQYF. The CDR3, as DNA: TGTGCCAGCAGCTTAATACGGATCCCCGGCGAGCAGTACTTC.

J is TRBJ2-5 and V is TRBV5-6; the match to TRBD1 covers 7 bases. With 6 bases clipped from V and 1 base from J, the junction kept 3 bases outside the gene matches. The CDR3 is made up of 13 amino acids. CDR1 and CDR2 (germline): SGHDT, YYEEEE. For the CDR3, the DNA is TGTGCCAGCACCAGGGACAGCCAAGAGACCCAGTACTTC. This codes for CASTRDSQETQYF.

The chain has TRBV28 and TRBJ1-5; the D is unclear. CDR3 length: 17 amino acids. CDR1 MDHEN and CDR2 SYDVKM come from the germline V gene. V dropped 3 bases and J dropped 9 bases, with 24 bases sitting between them. The CDR3 sequence: CASSFVGGGGGVGPQHF. The CDR3 DNA sequence: TGTGCCAGCAGTTTTGTGGGTGGTGGTGGCGGCGTTGGGCCCCAGCATTTT.

As for this clone: The junction and the germline gene differ at one end; a read error may be behind it. The chain employs TRBV7-7 and TRBJ2-7; D is uncertain. The CDR3 runs 13 residues. CDR1 SSHAT and CDR2 FNYEAQ come from the germline V gene (reference sequence). In DNA form, the CDR3 reads TGTGCTAGCAGCCCCACTGTGGGTTACGAGCAGTACTTC. Encoded protein: CASSPTVGYEQYF.

This clone was counted once. The chain has TRBV11-2 and TRBJ2-5, with D perhaps TRBD1 (6 bases). The CDR3 covers 15 residues. Germline-derived CDR1 and CDR2 are SGHAT and FQNNGV. V was pared by 0 bases and J by 1 base, with 9 bases between. CDR3 amino acids: CASSLDGQPQETQYF. The CDR3 nucleotides read TGTGCCAGCAGCTTAGATGGACAGCCCCAAGAGACCCAGTACTTC. The full variable domain, rest sourced from reference TRBV11-2 and TRBJ2-5, is EAGVAQSPRYKIIEKRQSVAFWCNPISGHATLYWYQQILGQGPKLLIQFQNNGVVDDSQLPKDRFSAERLKGVDSTLKIQPAKLEDSAVYLCASSLDGQPQETQYFGPGTRLLVL.

This clone showed up just once. This rearrangement joins TRBV20-1 to TRBJ2-7; either TRBD1 or TRBD2 may supply D (5 bases each). The CDR3 extends over 11 amino acids. V dropped 6 bases and J dropped 6 bases, with 12 bases sitting between them. Germline V gives CDR1 DFQATT, CDR2 SNEGSKA (reference sequence). The CDR3 region has the DNA TGCAGTGCCAAGGGACCTGGCGAGCAGTACTTC. This gives the protein CSAKGPGEQYF.

The chain has TRBV4-2 and TRBJ2-1; 8 bases are shared with TRBD2. The CDR3 totals 16 residues. V lost 0 bases and J lost 5; bases outside the gene matches: 6. The germline gives CDR1 LGHNA, CDR2 YNFKEQ. The chain's CDR3 is CASSQDGGATHNEQFF. The CDR3 bases are TGTGCCAGCAGCCAAGACGGGGGGGCTACGCACAATGAGCAGTTCTTC.

Only one count was recorded for this clone. The chain has TRBV11-3 and TRBJ1-4, with TRBD1 matching over 7 bases. After removal of 5 bases from V and 1 base from J, the junction contained 7 bases not matched to a gene. CDR1 is SGHNT and CDR2 is YENEEA in the germline V gene. CDR3 size: 16 residues. CDR3 region: CASSRQTGLTNEKLFF. DNA of the CDR3: TGTGCCAGCAGCCGCCAGACAGGGTTAACTAATGAAAAACTGTTTTTT.

The genes are TRBV4-3 and TRBJ1-1, with D unresolved. Trimming shortened V by 4 bases and J by 3 bases, and 15 bases separated the two germline ends. The V gene's germline CDR1 is LGHNA and CDR2 YSLEER. This CDR3 is built from 15 residues. The CDR3 loop reads CASSPDPLRDTEAFF. CDR3 bases: TGCGCCAGCAGCCCCGATCCCCTCCGGGACACTGAAGCTTTCTTT.